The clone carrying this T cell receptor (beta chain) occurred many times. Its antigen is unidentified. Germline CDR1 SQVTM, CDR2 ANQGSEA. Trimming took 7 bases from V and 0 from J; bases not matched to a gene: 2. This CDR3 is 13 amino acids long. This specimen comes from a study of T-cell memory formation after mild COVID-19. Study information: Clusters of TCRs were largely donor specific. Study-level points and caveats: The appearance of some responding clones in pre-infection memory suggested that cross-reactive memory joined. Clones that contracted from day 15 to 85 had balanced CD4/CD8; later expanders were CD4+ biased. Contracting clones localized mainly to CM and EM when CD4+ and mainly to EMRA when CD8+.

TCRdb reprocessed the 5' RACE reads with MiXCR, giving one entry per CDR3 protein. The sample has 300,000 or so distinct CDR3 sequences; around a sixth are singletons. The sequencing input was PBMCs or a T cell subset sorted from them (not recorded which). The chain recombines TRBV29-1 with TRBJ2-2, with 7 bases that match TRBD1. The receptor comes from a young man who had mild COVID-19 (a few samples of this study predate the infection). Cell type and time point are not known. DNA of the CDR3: TGCAGCGGTACAGGGGCGAACACCGGGGAGCTGTTTTTT. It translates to CSGTGANTGELFF.